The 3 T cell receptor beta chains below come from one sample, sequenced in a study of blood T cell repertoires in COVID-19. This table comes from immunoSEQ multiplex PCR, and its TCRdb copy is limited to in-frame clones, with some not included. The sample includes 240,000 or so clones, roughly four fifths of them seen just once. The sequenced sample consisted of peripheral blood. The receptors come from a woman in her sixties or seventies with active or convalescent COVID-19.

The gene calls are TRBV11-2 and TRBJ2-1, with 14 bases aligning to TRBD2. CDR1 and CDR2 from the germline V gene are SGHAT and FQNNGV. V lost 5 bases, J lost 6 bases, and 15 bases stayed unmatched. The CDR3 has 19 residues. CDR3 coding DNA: TGTGCCAGCAGCCCCCGAGGGGGGACTAGCGGGGGTAGCGGCAATGAGCAGTTCTTC. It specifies CASSPRGGTSGGSGNEQFF.

The CDR3 region is CASSPGLYTDTQYF. In DNA form, the CDR3 reads TGTGCCAGCAGCCCCGGACTGTACACAGATACGCAGTATTTT. This sequence joins TRBV7-6 and TRBJ2-3, with D possibly TRBD2 on 5 matching bases. CDR3 size: 14 residues. Trimming shortened V by 5 bases and J by 2 bases, and 11 bases separated the two germline ends. Looked up from germline, CDR1 is SGHVS and CDR2 is FNYEAQ.

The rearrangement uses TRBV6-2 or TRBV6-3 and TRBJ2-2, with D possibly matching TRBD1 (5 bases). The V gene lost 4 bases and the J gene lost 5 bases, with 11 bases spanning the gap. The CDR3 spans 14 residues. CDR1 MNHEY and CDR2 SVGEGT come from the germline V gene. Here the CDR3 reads CASSSQQGTGELFF. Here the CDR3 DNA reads TGTGCCAGCAGTTCTCAGCAGGGTACCGGGGAGCTGTTTTTT.